These 22 T cell receptor beta chains were sequenced from one sample in a study of metastatic and nonmetastatic thyroid tumors. No treatment had been given to any patient before thyroid surgery. MiXCR was used by TCRdb to re-call the PCR reads. This table holds roughly 70,000 clones, 15% to 20% found once. Sequencing was done on a sample of blood. The source of these receptors is a female donor with papillary thyroid cancer or a benign thyroid nodule (not recorded which). Some clones in this sample may be carry-over from other donors' samples.

This clone was observed many times. The gene calls are TRBV20-1 and TRBJ1-5; no definite D call. Trimming took 5 bases from V and 5 from J, leaving 10 bases between them. Germline CDR1 is DFQATT and CDR2 is SNEGSKA (reference sequence). CDR3 length: 12 amino acids. The DNA of the CDR3 is TGCAGTGCTTCGGACGGATATCAGCCCCAGCATTTT. Its protein is CSASDGYQPQHF.

This clone was counted a single time. This chain joins TRBV11-2 and TRBJ2-7, with 7 bases fitting TRBD1. Germline V gene data show CDR1 as SGHAT and CDR2 as FQNNGV. The CDR3 covers 12 residues. V lost 5 bases to trimming and J lost 8 bases; unmatched junction nucleotides: 6. CDR3: CASSPGQVKQYF. The CDR3 bases are TGTGCCAGCAGCCCCGGACAGGTTAAGCAGTACTTC. The full variable domain, with the rest looked up from reference TRBV11-2 and TRBJ2-7, is EAGVAQSPRYKIIEKRQSVAFWCNPISGHATLYWYQQILGQGPKLLIQFQNNGVVDDSQLPKDRFSAERLKGVDSTLKIQPAKLEDSAVYLCASSPGQVKQYFGPGTRLTVT.

In this sample, this clone turned up many times. The chain employs TRBV7-2 and TRBJ2-5; D unresolved. This CDR3 is 13 amino acids long. Trimming removed 3 bases from V and 5 bases from J, with 10 bases in between. Germline V gives CDR1 SGHTA, CDR2 FQGNSA. CDR3 residues: CASSLGMVETQYF. As DNA, the CDR3 is TGTGCCAGCAGCTTGGGTATGGTTGAGACCCAGTACTTC.

This clone came up many times. The rearrangement joins TRBV24-1 to TRBJ2-3; 9 nucleotides agree with TRBD2. The CDR3 has 16 amino acids. Germline V gene data show CDR1 as KGHDR and CDR2 as SFDVKD. V trimming: 2 bases; J trimming: 5 bases; junction bases outside the gene matches: 7. The CDR3 loop is CATSDYGSGSGDTQYF. The CDR3, as DNA: TGTGCCACCAGTGATTATGGTAGCGGGAGCGGAGATACGCAGTATTTT.

The table lists this clone with many counts. The rearrangement links TRBV20-1 to TRBJ2-1; D perhaps matches TRBD2 (7 bases). In germline, CDR1 is DFQATT, CDR2 SNEGSKA (reference sequence). The CDR3 contains 16 residues. V lost 5 bases and J lost 5, with 22 bases in between. CDR3 protein: CSALPRGAGGDNEQFF. The CDR3 nucleotides are TGCAGTGCTCTCCCCCGGGGGGCCGGTGGTGACAATGAGCAGTTCTTC.

V usage is TRBV28 and J usage is TRBJ1-5, with D uncertain. The germline V and J ends were trimmed by 5 bases and 2 bases, with 10 bases remaining between them. The length of the CDR3 is 14 residues. Per germline, CDR1 MDHEN and CDR2 SYDVKM. The CDR3 DNA sequence: TGTGCCAGCAGTCTAGACACCCGCAATCAGCCCCAGCATTTT. Residues: CASSLDTRNQPQHF. The complete variable domain, with remaining parts taken from reference TRBV28 and TRBJ1-5, reads DVKVTQSSRYLVKRTGEKVFLECVQDMDHENMFWYRQDPGLGLRLIYFSYDVKMKEKGDIPEGYSVSREKKERFSLILESASTNQTSMYLCASSLDTRNQPQHFGDGTRLSIL.

The chain recombines TRBV28 with TRBJ1-5; no definite D call. This CDR3 has 15 residues. The V and J ends lost 5 bases and 2 bases respectively, with 13 bases between them. Germline V gene lookup returns CDR1 MDHEN and CDR2 SYDVKM. CDR3 nucleotide sequence: TGTGCCAGCAGTCGCCTTTTGGGTGGCAATCAGCCCCAGCATTTT. This encodes CASSRLLGGNQPQHF.

This clone was counted at least ten times. The identical CDR3 is also encoded by other nucleotide sequences in the sample. This rearrangement joins TRBV20-1 to TRBJ2-1; TRBD1 agrees at 8 bases. Germline loops: CDR1 DFQATT, CDR2 SNEGSKA (reference sequence). With V trimmed by 5 bases and J by 10 bases, 4 bases remained unmatched. This CDR3 is built from 11 residues. The CDR3: CSASPGGEQFF. As DNA, the CDR3 is TGCAGTGCTTCCCCAGGGGGCGAGCAGTTCTTC.

The table lists this clone with many counts. The chain recombines TRBV6-5 with TRBJ2-3; TRBD1 aligns across 12 bases. CDR1 and CDR2 (germline): MNHEY, SVGAGI. The CDR3 loop spans 17 amino acids. J gave up 1 base and V 6 bases, and 8 bases lay outside the gene matches. The CDR3 loop reads CASSPGQGAFGTDTQYF. CDR3 coding DNA: TGTGCCAGCAGCCCGGGACAGGGGGCATTTGGCACAGATACGCAGTATTTT.

This clone was picked up many times. V is TRBV7-2 and J is TRBJ1-2; D is unresolved. V was clipped by 2 bases and J by 4 bases, with 11 bases between them. This CDR3 comprises 14 residues. CDR1 is SGHTA and CDR2 is FQGNSA in the germline V gene. The DNA for the CDR3 is TGTGCCAGCAGCTTATTAGGCACAGCCTATGGCTACACCTTC. Translating it yields CASSLLGTAYGYTF.

In its sample, this clone was seen many times. The chain uses TRBV7-6 and TRBJ2-1; D not certain. Germline CDR1 SGHVS, CDR2 FNYEAQ. CDR3 length: 17 amino acids. V shed 1 base and J shed 4 bases, with 17 bases lying between them. In DNA, the CDR3 is TGTGCCAGCAGCTTAGTGGGTCCCCCCTTGGGGTACAATGAGCAGTTCTTC. It encodes CASSLVGPPLGYNEQFF.

This clone was counted many times. The CDR3: CASSPTTPNSYNTEAFF. CDR3 nucleotide sequence: TGTGCCAGCTCACCTACGACACCGAACTCCTATAACACTGAAGCTTTCTTT. This rearrangement joins TRBV18 to TRBJ1-1; D not resolved. V was trimmed by 3 bases and J by 2 bases, leaving 19 bases between them. Germline CDR1 is KGHSH and CDR2 is LQKENI. The CDR3 is 17 residues long.

At least ten counts were recorded for this clone. This rearrangement joins TRBV5-1 to TRBJ1-2, with D perhaps matching TRBD1 (6 bases). V shed 0 bases and J shed 4 bases, with 13 bases lying between them. CDR3 length equals 15 residues. Germline lookup yields CDR1 SGHRS and CDR2 YFSETQ. CDR3 sequence reads: CASSLVSGAGYGYTF. CDR3 nucleotides: TGCGCCAGCAGCTTGGTGTCGGGGGCGGGCTATGGCTACACCTTC.

This clone was observed at least ten times. As DNA, the CDR3 is TGTGCCAGCAGCCAAGACTCTTTTGGGAGGCGTACCGGGGAGCTGTTTTTT. Encoded protein: CASSQDSFGRRTGELFF. The chain joins TRBV4-2 to TRBJ2-2; D may be TRBD2 (6 bases). Germline assignment: CDR1 LGHNA and CDR2 YNFKEQ. CDR3 size: 17 residues. Trimming took 0 bases from V and 5 from J, leaving 16 bases between them.

V and J are TRBV6-4 and TRBJ2-2; no definite D call. This CDR3 spans 14 amino acids. Germline-derived CDR1 and CDR2 are MRHNA and SNTAGT. The germline V and J ends were trimmed by 6 bases and 1 base, with 9 bases remaining between them. This CDR3 reads CASRDSGNTGELFF. CDR3 nucleotides: TGTGCCAGCAGAGATTCAGGGAACACCGGGGAGCTGTTTTTT.

The chain carries TRBV20-1 and TRBJ2-3, with 9 positions matching TRBD1. Per germline, CDR1 DFQATT and CDR2 SNEGSKA (reference sequence). The CDR3 consists of 15 residues. V lost 1 base to trimming and J lost 2 bases; unmatched junction nucleotides: 4. The CDR3 loop is CSARVGTGTTDTQYF. The DNA for the CDR3 is TGCAGTGCTAGAGTCGGGACAGGGACCACAGATACGCAGTATTTT.

As for this clone: Compared with germline, one end of the junction differs, possibly owing to a read error. The chain uses TRBV9 and TRBJ2-1; tentative D call: TRBD1 (6 bases). Germline assignment: CDR1 SGDLS and CDR2 YYNGEE. CDR3 length: 13 residues. The CDR3 here is CASNVGQLNEQFF. For the CDR3, the DNA is TGTGCCAGCAACGTAGGACAGCTAAATGAGCAGTTCTTC.

This clone was recorded at least ten times. The V gene is TRBV10-3, the J gene TRBJ2-1, with 9 bases lining up with TRBD2. CDR3 length: 13 amino acids. The ends lost 10 bases at V and 7 bases at J; junction bases unmatched: 8. The germline V gene encodes CDR1 ENHRY and CDR2 SYGVKD. CDR3 sequence: CATSGAGGNEQFF. CDR3 nucleotides: TGTGCCACCTCCGGGGCGGGAGGGAATGAGCAGTTCTTC.

The J gene is TRBJ2-7, the V gene TRBV11-1; 7 positions agree with TRBD1. Germline assignment: CDR1 SGHAT and CDR2 FQDESV (reference sequence). The CDR3 is made up of 16 amino acids. Unmatched junction bases numbered 15, after V lost 10 bases and J lost 0 bases. The CDR3: CAIIPTLGQSSYEQYF. In nucleotides, the CDR3 is TGTGCCATCATCCCAACCCTGGGACAGAGCTCCTACGAGCAGTACTTC. Full variable domain (rest looked up from reference TRBV11-1 and TRBJ2-7): EAEVAQSPRYKITEKSQAVAFWCDPISGHATLYWYRQILGQGPELLVQFQDESVVDDSQLPKDRFSAERLKGVDSTLKIQPAELGDSAMYLCAIIPTLGQSSYEQYFGPGTRLTVT.

This clone was seen many times. The rearrangement links TRBV25-1 to TRBJ2-5; D call uncertain. The V gene's germline CDR1 is MGHDK and CDR2 SYGVNS. The CDR3 loop spans 11 amino acids. V gave up 1 base and J gave up 5 bases, with 2 bases separating them. The CDR3 sequence: CASSEWETQYF. The CDR3 bases are TGTGCCAGCAGTGAATGGGAGACCCAGTACTTC.

V is TRBV30 and J is TRBJ2-5, with D tentatively TRBD2 (6 bases). Per the germline V gene, CDR1 is GTSNPN and CDR2 is SVGIG (reference sequence). The V end was cut by 3 bases, the J end by 8 bases, with 16 bases between. The CDR3 extends over 13 amino acids. Written as DNA, the CDR3 is TGTGCCTGGAGCGTTACATGGGGGGATACCCAGTACTTC. This encodes CAWSVTWGDTQYF.

This clone was counted ten times or more. The rearrangement uses TRBV19 and TRBJ2-2; TRBD2 matches at 8 bases. The CDR3 runs 15 residues. V shed 9 bases, J shed 4 bases, and the junction held 10 bases outside the gene matches. Looked up from germline, CDR1 is LNHDA and CDR2 is SQIVND (reference sequence). CDR3 DNA: TGTGCCAGCTCACTGAGCGGGAGAAGCACCGGGGAGCTGTTTTTT. Amino acids: CASSLSGRSTGELFF.